This T cell receptor (beta chain) appears in the sequencing data of a study of blood T cell repertoires in COVID-19. Turning to the study itself: From T cells, B-cell-depleted T cells, or PBMCs came the material, which was cDNA or gDNA.

TCRdb's copy holds only in-frame clones and misses some; the assay was immunoSEQ multiplex PCR. The sample lists 250,000 or so clones, about 88% occurring once. What was sequenced was peripheral blood. This TCR came from a woman in her forties who had recovered from COVID-19.

The CDR3 DNA reads as TGTGCCAGTAGTTTAGGACAGGCAATAGGGTATGGCTACACCTTC. It translates to CASSLGQAIGYGYTF. The chain couples TRBV19 to TRBJ1-2; 7 bases are shared with TRBD1. Germline CDR1 is LNHDA and CDR2 is SQIVND (reference sequence). V was pared by 5 bases and J by 5 bases, with 11 bases of the junction left unmatched. This CDR3 spans 15 amino acids.